This paragraph reports one TCR beta chain. What this receptor recognizes is not known. No much larger clone exists at a distance of one base, and base qualities are not known. The sample comes from a study of cytomegalovirus exposure and HLA in healthy donors (dated by TCRdb to 2016 to 2017). Regarding the complete study: In an earlier analysis of fewer than 750 of the donors, roughly 300 Gb of sequence data and 90 million to 130 million unique TCR beta sequences from 180 million or so T cells were reported. An early release that covered more than 550 HLA-typed donors contained approximately 300 gigabases of sequencing data and tens of millions of unique TCR sequences. Of the 398 genotyped donors, approximately 80% fell in the genetic ancestry cluster associated with self-reported Caucasian donors. The study aimed to test whether signatures of past pathogen exposure could be identified by cataloging public T cell receptors. The T cell repertoires of several hundred subjects were profiled by immunosequencing and related to cytomegalovirus serostatus. A separate validation cohort of approximately 120 different subjects was used in addition to the roughly 670-subject first cohort. The study combined high-throughput TCR immunosequencing, statistical association of individual TCRs with disease status, and machine learning to predict cytomegalovirus infection status. A later analysis re-analyzed previously published TCR beta repertoires from approximately 670 donors and added high-resolution HLA genotyping to study TCR occurrence patterns. Rather than drawing on any new phenotypic data, the later analysis identified candidate immune exposures from TCR beta sequences and the way those sequences occurred across donors. An earlier analysis of 500 to 650 of the donors applied high-throughput TCR beta sequencing to assess whether each TCR beta V gene segment acted as functional or pseudogenic. Donor age, sex, ethnicity and CMV serostatus were compiled alongside the repertoire data. Genome-wide SNP genotypes for about 65% of the 666 donors were used in a later genetic analysis, which treated that subset as a discovery cohort. Every repertoire in the discovery cohort had been generated on one and the same sequencing platform. Both class I and class II loci were covered by HLA typing, at four-digit resolution. Typing coverage varied by locus: roughly 629-640 donors for A, B, C, DRB1 and DQB1; roughly 520 for DQA1; nearly 610 for DPA1; under 490 for DPB1. Because of strong linkage in the cohort, 5 or 6 DR-DQ haplotypes were treated as single units for association and clustering. Among 300 to 450 genotyped donors of the cohort, an average of approximately 250,000 unique TCR beta nucleotide sequences were sequenced per donor, roughly 18% of them non-productive. Overall study results and their limits: Assigning TCR associations to individual alleles was difficult when HLA alleles, especially DR and DQ, strongly co-occurred. The classifier was reported to diagnose cytomegalovirus status with high specificity and sensitivity in both the original cohort and the validation cohort. In this cohort, only TCR beta chains were sequenced, and detectable features were limited by the absence of alpha or paired-chain data. Some 15 rarely observed V segments, including chromosome 9 orphons, were excluded from the earlier analysis of several hundred of the donors because counts were too low. A later analysis associated about 17,000 TCR beta sequences with specific HLA alleles at a false discovery rate of 0.05. A further reported finding was that TCR beta sequences accurately predicted the HLA-A and HLA-B alleles for most subjects in the first cohort. In a later genetic analysis, a missense DCLRE1C variant was associated with V-gene and J-gene trimming of TCR beta chains, and the association was replicated in an independent cohort. Some IMGT-functional V segments, including TRBV6-2 and TRBV6-3, could not be told apart with the 87-base-pair reads, so those segments were excluded. A later analysis found that HLA-associated TCR beta chains were more clonally expanded and had lower generation probabilities than equally common non-associated chains. In a later analysis, TCR association rates were found to vary across HLA loci, with the most associated TCRs seen for DRB1 alleles and the fewest for HLA-C alleles. The sequencing pipeline was judged likely to have produced a cluster of highly shared sequence variants as a technical artifact. Most CMV-associated TCR beta chains appeared to be HLA-restricted in a later analysis, and the HLA associations seemed to be driven largely by CMV exposure. A later genetic analysis reported fewer N-insertions in productive TCRs among donors in an Asian-associated ancestry cluster than the approximately 670-donor mean. Sequencing depth was assumed to be roughly uniform across donors in the presence/absence analyses, though that assumption may not hold. Across donors, most TCR sequences were observed very rarely, whereas some public TCRs were present in many individuals. In the study, some 160 TCR beta chains were listed as associated with cytomegalovirus. A later analysis reported that several top co-occurrence clusters appeared linked to parvovirus B19, influenza, CMV and Epstein-Barr virus. The authors suggested that the approach could potentially be extended to other disease states and immunological phenotypes. Because HLA typing was missing for some donors at each locus, association tests included only the typed subset. Broadly in line with IMGT annotations, most TCR beta V segments showed up in productive rearrangements about 87% or about 30% of the time in an earlier analysis of 587 of the donors. Immune exposure information for the cohort was limited to CMV serostatus. Correlated functional status among segregating V segments might be attributable to linkage disequilibrium, but an unknown experimental factor could not be ruled out. In vitro tests confirmed that a few of the cytomegalovirus-associated TCR beta chains recognize cytomegalovirus antigens.

The germline V gene (reference sequence) specifies MNHNY as CDR1 and SVGAGI as CDR2. V loses 11 bases, J loses 7 bases, and the germline ends lie 21 bases apart. The cysteine opens and the phenylalanine closes a CDR3 of 13 amino acids. Only the CDR3 region is kept as DNA, spanning 39 bases read in frame from base 1. The cohort consisted of 666 healthy bone marrow donors. Cohort members were all nominally healthy when sampled, although unrecorded immune exposures were likely present. The donor tested CMV seronegative, placing the donor among the roughly 350 seronegative members of the cohort. Every donor gave a peripheral blood sample, and the peripheral blood mononuclear cells from that sample were used for TCR beta sequencing. Genomic DNA extraction from the blood cell samples was performed with the Qiagen DNeasy Blood Extraction Kit. To prepare the library, the immunoSEQ multiplex PCR assay was applied. The multiplex PCR relied on a mix of 60 forward primers for TCR Vbeta segments and 13 reverse primers for TCR Jbeta segments. A multiplex PCR assay on genomic DNA amplified the CDR3 region of rearranged TCR beta genes. Amplified TCR beta libraries were sequenced as 87-base-pair reads on the Illumina HiSeq System. The original pipeline was this. In a later analysis, tens of millions of unique TCR beta chains were counted across the roughly 610 repertoires, and approximately 9.9 million of these chains were shared by at least two donors. Raw reads were error-corrected and collapsed into unique sequences by a nearest-neighbor algorithm in which closely related sequences were merged to remove PCR and sequencing errors. V, D and J gene segments were assigned by aligning CDR3 sequences to IMGT reference sequences. For a sequence to be retained, at least a six-nucleotide match to both a V gene segment and a J gene segment was required. Rearrangements were classified as productive when the CDR3 lacked stop codons and remained in frame with V and J, and all other rearrangements were classified as non-productive. CDR3 was defined according to IMGT convention as the region running from the second conserved V-encoded cysteine to the conserved J-encoded phenylalanine. The earlier analysis of some 540 of the donors excluded any sequence lacking an unambiguous match to a single V gene segment. In an earlier analysis of roughly 500 of the donors, V segments were called functional above 56.7% productive rearrangements and were called segregating when the between-donor standard deviation exceeded 5%. To diagnose cytomegalovirus status from the catalog of TCR beta chain sequences, a statistical classification framework was built. In a later analysis, TCR nucleotide sequences were compared against IMGT/GENE-DB human TR gene sequences so that V and J genes could be assigned. The TCRdist pipeline was used in a later analysis to assign CDR3 sequences and most-parsimonious VDJ recombination scenarios. In a later analysis, every TCR beta chain was defined by the combination of its CDR3 amino acid sequence and its V-gene family, and reads without a unique V-gene family were dropped. In a later analysis, 500 to 650 highly shared, low-generation-probability nucleotide sequences were removed to address suspected cross-contamination and a sequencing artifact. For each public chain, a later analysis derived a clonal expansion index from normalized ranks of inferred template counts within each repertoire. A later analysis computed generation probabilities with a VDJ recombination model fitted to out-of-frame rearrangements, and checked the results against IGoR. In a later analysis, hypergeometric tests were used to score TCR-TCR, TCR-HLA and TCR-CMV co-occurrence, with a repertoire-size bias correction applied to TCR pairs. False discovery rates were estimated in a later analysis by permuting HLA or CMV assignments 20 times. In a later analysis, co-occurring TCRs were grouped using DBSCAN, and TCRdist sequence similarity was added for clustering within HLA-allele-positive subsets. Co-occurrence clustering excluded repertoires with fewer than 30,000 or more than 120,000 public chains, plus five with anomalous nucleotide sharing. TCRdb retrieved this table from immuneACCESS and kept in-frame rearrangements only. Not all clones are present; in checked studies, unresolved V genes account for under half, and no reason is known for the remainder. V, J and clone size were drawn from that table, and D and trimming were deduced from the DNA. The sample table contains under 110,000 clones; only one count was recorded for approximately 74% of them. Of the sample, roughly 2% falls within the top ten clones.

The sample taken for sequencing was PBMCs. This clonotype originated in a woman in her thirties or forties in good health and CMV-seronegative. The chain was built from TRBV6-6 and TRBJ2-7, and perhaps TRBD2 as D gene, on 7 matching bases. The DNA sequence reads TGTGCCGCCAGGTCGGGGGGCGCAGAGGAGCAGTACTTC. Protein translation: CAARSGGAEEQYF.